This TCR beta chain was retrieved from a study of T cells in narcolepsy. About the research overall: Donors had narcolepsy type 1 or type 2, or were healthy controls. Study results and caveats: Healthy controls reportedly lacked the autoreactive clonotypes serially found in patients' blood. Autoreactive HCRT-specific and TRIB2-specific clonotypes were marked in same-patient CSF-versus-blood CD4+ comparisons. Autoreactive clone sequences were missing from some blood memory CD4+ repertoires.

Sequenced by immunoSEQ multiplex PCR; TCRdb stores in-frame clones only, minus some. The data show about 17,000 clones, approximately 90% seen once. A remark on this clone: Its antigen is not identified.

The V gene end was trimmed by 5 bases and the J gene end by 0 bases; junction bases not matched to a gene: 9. The CDR3 is made up of 17 amino acids. Germline V gene lookup returns CDR1 PRHDT and CDR2 FYEKMQ (reference sequence). Sequenced sample: memory (CD45RA-) CD4+ T cells from blood. The TCR sequence derives from a human donor in good health. The chain employs TRBV13 and TRBJ1-2; TRBD1 agrees at 10 bases. The CDR3 is CASSRWTGGSSNYGYTF. Written as DNA, the CDR3 is TGTGCCAGCAGCCGCTGGACAGGGGGTTCCTCTAACTATGGCTACACCTTC.